This paragraph reports one T cell receptor (beta chain). This CDR3 has 15 amino acids. V shed 6 bases, J shed 1 base, and the junction held 6 bases outside the gene matches. Germline assignment: CDR1 KGHSH and CDR2 LQKENI. The data originate from a study of blood T cell repertoires in COVID-19. Study-wide background: Collection of acute and convalescent COVID-19 samples took place in the United States, Italy and Spain. T cells, B-cell-depleted T cells, or PBMCs supplied cDNA or gDNA.

Methods used by the authors: Amplification from reference gene primers served as the basis for estimated nucleated cell counts. The assay was immunoSEQ multiplex PCR, and TCRdb's table has in-frame clones only and misses some. Clone size and V and J calls were adopted from that table, with D and trimming inferred from the DNA. This sample has roughly 87,000 clones; 70% to 85% occur once, and the top ten carry approximately 15%. The TCR was taken from a woman aged 60-70 years with acute or convalescent COVID-19. Source material: peripheral blood. The chain joins TRBV18 to TRBJ2-3; 8 bases match TRBD1. The CDR3 nucleotides are TGTGCCAGCTCGCAGGGACAGGTTCGCACAGATACGCAGTATTTT. It codes for CASSQGQVRTDTQYF.